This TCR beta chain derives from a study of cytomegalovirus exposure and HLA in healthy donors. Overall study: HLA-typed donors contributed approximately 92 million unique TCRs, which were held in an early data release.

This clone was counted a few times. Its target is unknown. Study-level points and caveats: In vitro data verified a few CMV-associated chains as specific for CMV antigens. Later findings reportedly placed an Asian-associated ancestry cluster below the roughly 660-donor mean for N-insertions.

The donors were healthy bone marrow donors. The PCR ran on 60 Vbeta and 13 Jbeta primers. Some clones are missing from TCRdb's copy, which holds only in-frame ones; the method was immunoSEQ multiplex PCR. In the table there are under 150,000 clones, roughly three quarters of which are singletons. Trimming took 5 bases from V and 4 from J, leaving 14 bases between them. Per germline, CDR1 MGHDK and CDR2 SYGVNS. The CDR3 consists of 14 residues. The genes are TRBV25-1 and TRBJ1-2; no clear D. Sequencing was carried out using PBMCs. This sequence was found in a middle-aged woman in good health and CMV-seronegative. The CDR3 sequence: CASSFREQIYGYTF. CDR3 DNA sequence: TGTGCCAGCAGTTTTAGGGAGCAGATCTATGGCTACACCTTC.